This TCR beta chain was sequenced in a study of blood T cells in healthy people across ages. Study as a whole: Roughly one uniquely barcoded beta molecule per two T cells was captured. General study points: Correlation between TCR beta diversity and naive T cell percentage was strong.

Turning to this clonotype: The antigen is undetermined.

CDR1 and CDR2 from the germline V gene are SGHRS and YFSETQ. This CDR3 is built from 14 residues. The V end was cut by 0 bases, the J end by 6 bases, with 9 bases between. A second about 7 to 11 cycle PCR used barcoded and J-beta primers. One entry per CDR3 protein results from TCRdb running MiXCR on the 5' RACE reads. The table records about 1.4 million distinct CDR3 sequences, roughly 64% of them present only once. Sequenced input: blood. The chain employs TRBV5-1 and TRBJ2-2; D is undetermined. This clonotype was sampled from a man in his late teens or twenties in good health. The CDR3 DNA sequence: TGCGCCAGCAGCTTGGGAGGCGTTTCCGGGGAGCTGTTTTTT. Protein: CASSLGGVSGELFF.